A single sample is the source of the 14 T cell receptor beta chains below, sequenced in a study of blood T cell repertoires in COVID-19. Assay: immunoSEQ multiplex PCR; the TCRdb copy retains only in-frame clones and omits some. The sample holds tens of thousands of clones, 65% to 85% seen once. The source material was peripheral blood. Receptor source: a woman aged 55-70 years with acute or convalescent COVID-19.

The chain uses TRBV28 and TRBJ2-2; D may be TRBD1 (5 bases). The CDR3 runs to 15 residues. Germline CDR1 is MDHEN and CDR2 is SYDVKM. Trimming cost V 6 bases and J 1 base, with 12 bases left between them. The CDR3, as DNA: TGTGCCAGCAGGAGGACACTTATGAACACCGGGGAGCTGTTTTTT. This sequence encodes CASRRTLMNTGELFF.

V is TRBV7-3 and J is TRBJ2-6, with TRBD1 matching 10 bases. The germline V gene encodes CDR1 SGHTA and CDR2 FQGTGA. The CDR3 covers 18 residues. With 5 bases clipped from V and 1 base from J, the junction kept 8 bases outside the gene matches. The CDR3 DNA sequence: TGTGCCAGCAGCAATAAAGGGGGACAGGGGTCTGGGGCCAACGTCCTGACTTTC. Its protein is CASSNKGGQGSGANVLTF.

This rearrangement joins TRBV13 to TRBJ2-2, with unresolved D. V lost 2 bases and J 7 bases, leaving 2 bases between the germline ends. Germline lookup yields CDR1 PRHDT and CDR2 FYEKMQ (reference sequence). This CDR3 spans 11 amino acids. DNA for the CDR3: TGTGCCAGCAGCTTATACGGGGAGCTGTTTTTT. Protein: CASSLYGELFF.

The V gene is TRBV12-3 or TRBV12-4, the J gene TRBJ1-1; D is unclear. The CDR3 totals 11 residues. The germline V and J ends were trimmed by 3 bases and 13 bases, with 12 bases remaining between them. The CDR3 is CASSFGVSVFF. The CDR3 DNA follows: TGTGCCAGCAGTTTCGGGGTGAGTGTTTTCTTT.

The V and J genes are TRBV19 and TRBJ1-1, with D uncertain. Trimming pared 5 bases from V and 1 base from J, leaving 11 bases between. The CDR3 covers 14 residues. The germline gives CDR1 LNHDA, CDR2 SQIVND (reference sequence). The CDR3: CASSLGRGNTEAFF. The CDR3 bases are TGTGCCAGTAGTCTAGGACGGGGGAACACTGAAGCTTTCTTT.

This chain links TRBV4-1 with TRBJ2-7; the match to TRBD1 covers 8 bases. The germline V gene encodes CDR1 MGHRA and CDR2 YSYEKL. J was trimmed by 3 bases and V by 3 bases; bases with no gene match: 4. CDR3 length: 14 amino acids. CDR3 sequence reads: CASSQADRDYEQYF. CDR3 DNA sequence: TGCGCCAGCAGCCAGGCGGACAGGGACTACGAGCAGTACTTC.

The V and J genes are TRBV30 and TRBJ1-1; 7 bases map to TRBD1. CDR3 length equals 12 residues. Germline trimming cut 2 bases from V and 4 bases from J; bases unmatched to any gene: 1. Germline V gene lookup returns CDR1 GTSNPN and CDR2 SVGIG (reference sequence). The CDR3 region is CAWSRQGTEAFF. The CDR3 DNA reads TGTGCCTGGAGTCGACAGGGCACTGAAGCTTTCTTT.

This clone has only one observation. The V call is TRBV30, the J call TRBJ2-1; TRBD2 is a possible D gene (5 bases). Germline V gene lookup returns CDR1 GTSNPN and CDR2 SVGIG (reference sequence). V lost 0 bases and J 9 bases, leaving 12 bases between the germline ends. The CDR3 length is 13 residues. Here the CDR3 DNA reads TGTGCCTGGAGTGTAGTAGCACGGGGTGAGCAGTTCTTC. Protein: CAWSVVARGEQFF.

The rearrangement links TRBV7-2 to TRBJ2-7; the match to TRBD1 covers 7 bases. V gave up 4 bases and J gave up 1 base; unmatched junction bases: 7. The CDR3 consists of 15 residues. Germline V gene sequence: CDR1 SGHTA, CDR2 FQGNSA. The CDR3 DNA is TGTGCCAGCAGCTACTATCGGGACAGATCCTACGAGCAGTACTTC. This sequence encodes CASSYYRDRSYEQYF.

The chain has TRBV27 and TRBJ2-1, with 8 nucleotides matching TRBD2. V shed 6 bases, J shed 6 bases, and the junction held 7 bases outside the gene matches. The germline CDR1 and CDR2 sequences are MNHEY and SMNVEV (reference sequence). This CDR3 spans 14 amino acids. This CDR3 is CASSPGGGFNEQFF. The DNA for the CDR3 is TGTGCCAGCAGCCCGGGAGGGGGTTTCAATGAGCAGTTCTTC.

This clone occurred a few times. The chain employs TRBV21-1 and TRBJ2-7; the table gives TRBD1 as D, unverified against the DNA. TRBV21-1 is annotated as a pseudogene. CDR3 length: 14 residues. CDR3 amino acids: CASSRTDRNREQYF. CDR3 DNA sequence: TGTGCCAGCAGCAGGACTGACAGGAATCGGGAGCAGTACTTC.

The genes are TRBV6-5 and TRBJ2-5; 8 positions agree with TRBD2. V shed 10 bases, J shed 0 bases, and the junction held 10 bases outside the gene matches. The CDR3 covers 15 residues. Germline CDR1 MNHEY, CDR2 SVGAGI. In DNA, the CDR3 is TGTGCCACCGACCCCTCTAGCGGGTACCAAGAGACCCAGTACTTC. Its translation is CATDPSSGYQETQYF.

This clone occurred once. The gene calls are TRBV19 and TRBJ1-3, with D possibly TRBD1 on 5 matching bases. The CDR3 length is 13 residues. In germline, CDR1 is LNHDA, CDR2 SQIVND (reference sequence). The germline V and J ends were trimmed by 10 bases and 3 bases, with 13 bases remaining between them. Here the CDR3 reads CATQGFGGNTIYF. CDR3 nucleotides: TGTGCCACCCAGGGTTTTGGTGGAAACACCATATATTTT.

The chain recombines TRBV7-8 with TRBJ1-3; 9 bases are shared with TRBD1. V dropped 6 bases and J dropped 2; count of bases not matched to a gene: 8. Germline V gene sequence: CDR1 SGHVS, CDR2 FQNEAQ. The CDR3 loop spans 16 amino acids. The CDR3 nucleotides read TGTGCCAGCAGGCCCGACAGGGGGAAAGCTGGAAACACCATATATTTT. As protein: CASRPDRGKAGNTIYF.